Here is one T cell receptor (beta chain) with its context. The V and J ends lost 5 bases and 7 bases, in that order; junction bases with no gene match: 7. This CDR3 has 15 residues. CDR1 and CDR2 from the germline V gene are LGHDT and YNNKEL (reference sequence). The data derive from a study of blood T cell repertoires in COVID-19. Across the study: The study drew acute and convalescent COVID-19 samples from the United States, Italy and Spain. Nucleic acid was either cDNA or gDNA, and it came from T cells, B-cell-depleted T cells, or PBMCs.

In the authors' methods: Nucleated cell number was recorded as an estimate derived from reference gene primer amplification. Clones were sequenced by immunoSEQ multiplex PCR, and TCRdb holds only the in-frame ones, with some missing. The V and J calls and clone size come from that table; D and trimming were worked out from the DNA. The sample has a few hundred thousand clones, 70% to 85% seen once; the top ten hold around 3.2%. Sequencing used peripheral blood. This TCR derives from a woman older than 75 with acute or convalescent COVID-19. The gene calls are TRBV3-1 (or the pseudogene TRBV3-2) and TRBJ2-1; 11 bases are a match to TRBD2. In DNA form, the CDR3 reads TGTGCCAGCAGCTTATTAGCGGGGGGGAAGAATGAGCAGTTCTTC. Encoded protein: CASSLLAGGKNEQFF.